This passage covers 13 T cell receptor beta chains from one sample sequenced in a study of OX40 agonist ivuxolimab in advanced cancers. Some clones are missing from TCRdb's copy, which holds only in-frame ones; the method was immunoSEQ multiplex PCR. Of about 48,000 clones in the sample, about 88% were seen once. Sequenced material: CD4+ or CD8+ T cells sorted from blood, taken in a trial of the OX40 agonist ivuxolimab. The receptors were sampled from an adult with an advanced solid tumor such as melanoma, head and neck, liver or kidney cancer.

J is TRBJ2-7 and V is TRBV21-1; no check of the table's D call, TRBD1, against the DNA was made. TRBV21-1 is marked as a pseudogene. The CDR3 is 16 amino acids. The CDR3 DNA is TGTGCCAGCAGCAAAGAGGTTAGACGGGACAGGGACGAGCAGTACTTC. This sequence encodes CASSKEVRRDRDEQYF.

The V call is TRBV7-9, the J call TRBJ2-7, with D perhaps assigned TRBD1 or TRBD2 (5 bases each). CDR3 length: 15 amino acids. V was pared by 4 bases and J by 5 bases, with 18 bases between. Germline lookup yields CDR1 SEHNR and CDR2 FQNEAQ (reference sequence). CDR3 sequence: CASSSSGVMGDEQYF. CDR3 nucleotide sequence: TGTGCCAGCAGCTCCTCCGGGGTCATGGGGGACGAGCAGTACTTC. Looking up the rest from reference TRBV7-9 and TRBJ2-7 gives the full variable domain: DTGVSQNPRHKITKRGQNVTFRCDPISEHNRLYWYRQTLGQGPEFLTYFQNEAQLEKSRLLSDRFSAERPKGSFSTLEIQRTEQGDSAMYLCASSSSGVMGDEQYFGPGTRLTVT.

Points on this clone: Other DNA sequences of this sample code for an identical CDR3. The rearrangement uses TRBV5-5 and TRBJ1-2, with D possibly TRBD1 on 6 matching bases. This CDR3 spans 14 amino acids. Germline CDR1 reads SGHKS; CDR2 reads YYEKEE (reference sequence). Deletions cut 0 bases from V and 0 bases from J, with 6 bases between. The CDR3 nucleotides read TGTGCCAGCAGCTTGGGGACAGCTAACTATGGCTACACCTTC. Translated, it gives CASSLGTANYGYTF.

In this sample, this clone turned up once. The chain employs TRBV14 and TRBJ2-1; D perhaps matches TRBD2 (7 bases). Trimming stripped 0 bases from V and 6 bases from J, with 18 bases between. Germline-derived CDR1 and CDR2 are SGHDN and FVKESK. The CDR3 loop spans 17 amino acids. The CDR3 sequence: CASSQDKRQGRGNEQFF. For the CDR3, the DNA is TGTGCCAGCAGCCAAGATAAACGGCAGGGGAGGGGCAATGAGCAGTTCTTC.

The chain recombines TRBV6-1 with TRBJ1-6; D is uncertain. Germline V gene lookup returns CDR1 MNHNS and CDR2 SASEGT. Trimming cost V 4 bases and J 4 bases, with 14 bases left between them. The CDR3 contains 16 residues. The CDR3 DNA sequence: TGTGCCAGCAGTGGGGCCGCGTCTGCTTATAATTCACCCCTCCACTTT. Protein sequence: CASSGAASAYNSPLHF.

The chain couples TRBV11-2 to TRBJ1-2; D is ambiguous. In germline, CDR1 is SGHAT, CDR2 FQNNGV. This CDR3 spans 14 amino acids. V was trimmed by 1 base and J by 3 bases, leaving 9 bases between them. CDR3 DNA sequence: TGTGCCAGCAGCTTAGGGGTTCTGGACTATGGCTACACCTTC. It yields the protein CASSLGVLDYGYTF.

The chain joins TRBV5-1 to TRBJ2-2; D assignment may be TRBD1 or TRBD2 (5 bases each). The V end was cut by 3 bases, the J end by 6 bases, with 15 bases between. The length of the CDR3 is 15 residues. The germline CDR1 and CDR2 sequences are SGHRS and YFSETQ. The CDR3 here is CASSYRDRPPGELFF. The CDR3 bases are TGCGCCAGCAGCTACCGGGACCGACCGCCCGGGGAGCTGTTTTTT.

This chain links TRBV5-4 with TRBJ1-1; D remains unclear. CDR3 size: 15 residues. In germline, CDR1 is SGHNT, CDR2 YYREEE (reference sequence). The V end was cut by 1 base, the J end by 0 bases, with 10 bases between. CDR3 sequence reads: CASSLFGRMNTEAFF. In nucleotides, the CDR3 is TGTGCCAGCAGCTTGTTCGGGCGGATGAACACTGAAGCTTTCTTT.

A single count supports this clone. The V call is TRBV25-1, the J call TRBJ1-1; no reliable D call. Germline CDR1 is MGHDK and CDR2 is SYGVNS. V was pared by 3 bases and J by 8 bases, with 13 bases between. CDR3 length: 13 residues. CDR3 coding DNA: TGTGCCAGCAGTGAGCTACTGGGAGGGGAAGCTTTCTTT. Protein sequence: CASSELLGGEAFF.

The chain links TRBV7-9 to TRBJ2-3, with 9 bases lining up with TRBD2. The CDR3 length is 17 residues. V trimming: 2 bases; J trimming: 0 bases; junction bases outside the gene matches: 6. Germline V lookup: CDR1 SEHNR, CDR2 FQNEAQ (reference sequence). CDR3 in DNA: TGTGCCAGCAGCTTAATGCGCGGGAGGGGGAGCACAGATACGCAGTATTTT. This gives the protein CASSLMRGRGSTDTQYF.

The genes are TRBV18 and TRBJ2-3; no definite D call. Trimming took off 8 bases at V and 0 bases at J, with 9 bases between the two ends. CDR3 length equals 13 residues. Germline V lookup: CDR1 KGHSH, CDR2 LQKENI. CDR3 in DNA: TGTGCCAGCCCCGGACCGAGCACAGATACGCAGTATTTT. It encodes CASPGPSTDTQYF.

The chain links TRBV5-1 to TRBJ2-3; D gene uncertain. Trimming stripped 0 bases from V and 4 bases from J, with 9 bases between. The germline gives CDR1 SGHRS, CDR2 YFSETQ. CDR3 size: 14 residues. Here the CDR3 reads CASSLASLADTQYF. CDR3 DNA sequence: TGCGCCAGCAGCTTGGCCTCGCTGGCAGATACGCAGTATTTT.

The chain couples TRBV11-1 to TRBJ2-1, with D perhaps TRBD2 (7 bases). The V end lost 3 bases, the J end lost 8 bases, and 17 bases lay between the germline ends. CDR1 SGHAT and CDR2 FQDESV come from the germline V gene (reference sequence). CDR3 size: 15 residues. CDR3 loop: CASSLRGGAWDEQFF. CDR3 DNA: TGTGCCAGCAGCTTGAGAGGGGGGGCCTGGGATGAGCAGTTCTTC.